Shown below are 16 T cell receptor beta chains from a single sample sequenced in a study of vaccination and CD4 T cells after COVID-19. Sequence data for DNA of cultured CD4+ T cells were generated by the Oncomine TCR Beta short-read assay. TCRdb redid the calling of the PCR reads with MiXCR, one entry per CDR3 protein. The sample has some 6,200 distinct CDR3 sequences, about 30% seen once; the top ten hold less than 14%. The antigens these receptors bind are not known. Treatment meaning: approximately nine-day PBMC culture with coronavirus spike peptide pools or control peptides (ViraFEST assay). Material: CD4+ T cells from blood, cultured in vitro, obtained after SARS-CoV-2 vaccination. These receptor sequences come from a human donor who had recovered from COVID-19.

The chain recombines TRBV28 with TRBJ1-6, with D possibly matching TRBD1 (5 bases). This CDR3 comprises 15 residues. V was cut by 7 bases and J by 7 bases, with 17 bases left in between. From germline, CDR1 is MDHEN and CDR2 SYDVKM. For the CDR3, the DNA is TGTGCCAGCATTAATAGGGGCCTTAGCAATTCACCCCTCCACTTT. Translation gives CASINRGLSNSPLHF.

This chain joins TRBV10-1 and TRBJ2-1; D is possibly TRBD1 (7 bases). With 5 bases removed from V and 6 bases from J, the gap between germline ends came to 17 bases. This CDR3 has 15 amino acids. Germline CDR1 reads WNHNN; CDR2 reads SYGVQD (reference sequence). The CDR3 reads CASSQTGRYFNEQFF. CDR3 bases: TGCGCCAGCAGTCAGACAGGGAGGTACTTCAATGAGCAGTTCTTC.

The J gene is TRBJ2-1, the V gene TRBV20-1; 8 nucleotides align to TRBD1. This CDR3 contains 15 residues. Germline-derived CDR1 and CDR2 are DFQATT and SNEGSKA (reference sequence). The J segment lost 4 bases and the V segment lost 1 base, leaving 6 bases of the junction unmatched. The CDR3 reads CSARVLDREYNEQFF. DNA of the CDR3: TGCAGTGCTAGAGTGTTGGACAGGGAGTACAATGAGCAGTTCTTC.

By sample fraction, this clonotype is medium-sized. The chain employs TRBV7-2 and TRBJ2-5, with a tentative D call TRBD1 (5 bases). This CDR3 region has 14 residues. The ends were cut back, 3 bases at V and 1 base at J, with 9 bases in the middle. Germline values: CDR1 SGHTA, CDR2 FQGNSA. CDR3 in amino acids: CASSLRQGQETQYF. CDR3 coding DNA: TGTGCCAGCAGCTTGAGGCAGGGCCAAGAGACCCAGTACTTC.

This clonotype is large by share. The chain links TRBV7-2 to TRBJ1-1, with 9 bases that match TRBD1. This CDR3 has 14 residues. Per the germline V gene, CDR1 is SGHTA and CDR2 is FQGNSA. After removal of 4 bases from V and 5 bases from J, the junction contained 5 bases not matched to a gene. CDR3 sequence (DNA): TGTGCCAGCAGCTCTGGGACAGGGAGGACTGAAGCTTTCTTT. As protein: CASSSGTGRTEAFF.

The J gene is TRBJ2-2, the V gene TRBV20-1, with D maybe TRBD1 (5 bases). The CDR3 consists of 14 residues. The V gene's germline CDR1 is DFQATT and CDR2 SNEGSKA (reference sequence). Trimming pared 2 bases from V and 0 bases from J, leaving 7 bases between. This CDR3 reads CSARPGTNTGELFF. The DNA for the CDR3 is TGCAGTGCTAGACCAGGGACGAACACCGGGGAGCTGTTTTTT.

By sample fraction, this clonotype is medium-sized (0.01 to 0.1%). The chain recombines TRBV28 with TRBJ1-6; TRBD1 matches 7 bases. Per the germline V gene, CDR1 is MDHEN and CDR2 is SYDVKM. V shed 5 bases, J shed 10 bases, and the junction held 11 bases outside the gene matches. The CDR3 covers 15 residues. The CDR3 is CASSPNQGEGSPLHF. The DNA of the CDR3 is TGTGCCAGCAGTCCTAACCAGGGGGAAGGCTCACCCCTCCACTTT.

V gene TRBV20-1 combines with J gene TRBJ2-2, with D possibly matching TRBD2 (6 bases). V was trimmed by 3 bases and J by 3 bases, leaving 11 bases between them. CDR1 and CDR2 (germline): DFQATT, SNEGSKA (reference sequence). The CDR3 runs 14 residues. CDR3: CSASSGLYTGELFF. For the CDR3, the DNA is TGCAGTGCTAGTTCGGGACTCTACACCGGGGAGCTGTTTTTT.

The V and J genes are TRBV6-1 and TRBJ1-6; D call uncertain. Germline assignment: CDR1 MNHNS and CDR2 SASEGT. V lost 7 bases to trimming and J lost 10 bases, with 17 bases between them. The CDR3 totals 14 residues. The CDR3 DNA reads TGTGCCAGCACGGGAAATGCGGTGAGATCACCCCTCCACTTT. Its protein product is CASTGNAVRSPLHF.

This chain joins TRBV20-1 and TRBJ1-5; D may be TRBD1 (6 bases). This CDR3 contains 15 residues. Trimming left V 3 bases short and J 5 bases short, with 17 bases between. The germline V gene has CDR1 DFQATT and CDR2 SNEGSKA (reference sequence). The CDR3 DNA sequence: TGCAGTGCTAGGAATCTGGGCCAGGGGTATCAGCCCCAGCATTTT. Protein product: CSARNLGQGYQPQHF.

The rearrangement links TRBV20-1 to TRBJ1-5; maybe TRBD1 (5 bases). The CDR3 runs 17 residues. V gave up 6 bases and J gave up 4 bases, with 25 bases separating them. Germline lookup yields CDR1 DFQATT and CDR2 SNEGSKA (reference sequence). CDR3 sequence reads: CSAPEVAGRSRNQPQHF. The CDR3 DNA sequence: TGCAGTGCCCCGGAGGTCGCAGGGAGGAGTAGGAATCAGCCCCAGCATTTT.

The V call is TRBV10-1, the J call TRBJ1-1; 8 positions match TRBD1. V lost 5 bases and J lost 4; bases outside the gene matches: 12. CDR1 and CDR2 from the germline V gene are WNHNN and SYGVQD (reference sequence). The CDR3 totals 16 residues. This CDR3 reads CASSNHRDRWGTEAFF. DNA for the CDR3: TGCGCCAGCAGTAACCACCGGGACAGGTGGGGCACTGAAGCTTTCTTT.

The chain recombines TRBV5-4 with TRBJ1-2, with 7 bases identical to TRBD1. CDR1 is SGHNT, CDR2 YYREEE, per germline (reference sequence). Germline trimming cut 1 base from V and 5 bases from J; bases unmatched to any gene: 2. CDR3 size: 13 residues. The CDR3 nucleotides are TGTGCCAGCAGCTTGCGGGACAGTTATGGCTACACCTTC. Protein sequence: CASSLRDSYGYTF.

By share, this clonotype ranks as medium-sized (0.01 to 0.1%). V is TRBV20-1 and J is TRBJ1-2; D call uncertain. The germline V gene has CDR1 DFQATT and CDR2 SNEGSKA (reference sequence). The CDR3 loop spans 14 amino acids. V was cut by 3 bases and J by 4 bases, with 15 bases left in between. CDR3: CSARAGVTSYGYTF. DNA of the CDR3: TGCAGTGCTAGGGCGGGCGTGACCTCCTATGGCTACACCTTC.

This clonotype occurred a few times. The chain is built from TRBV20-1 and TRBJ2-5; the match to TRBD2 covers 11 bases. Per germline, CDR1 DFQATT and CDR2 SNEGSKA (reference sequence). The junction had 10 bases not matched to a gene; V was cut back by 6 bases and J by 1 base. CDR3 size: 16 residues. The CDR3 region is CSAGDSSGGTQETQYF. CDR3 DNA sequence: TGCAGTGCCGGGGACTCTAGCGGGGGGACCCAAGAGACCCAGTACTTC.

The chain combines TRBV19 with TRBJ2-5, with 10 nucleotides matching TRBD1. The CDR3 has 16 residues. Unmatched junction bases numbered 6, after V lost 2 bases and J lost 3 bases. Germline V lookup: CDR1 LNHDA, CDR2 SQIVND (reference sequence). This CDR3 is CASSIPVGQGKETQYF. CDR3 DNA sequence: TGTGCCAGTAGTATACCCGTGGGACAGGGGAAAGAGACCCAGTACTTC.